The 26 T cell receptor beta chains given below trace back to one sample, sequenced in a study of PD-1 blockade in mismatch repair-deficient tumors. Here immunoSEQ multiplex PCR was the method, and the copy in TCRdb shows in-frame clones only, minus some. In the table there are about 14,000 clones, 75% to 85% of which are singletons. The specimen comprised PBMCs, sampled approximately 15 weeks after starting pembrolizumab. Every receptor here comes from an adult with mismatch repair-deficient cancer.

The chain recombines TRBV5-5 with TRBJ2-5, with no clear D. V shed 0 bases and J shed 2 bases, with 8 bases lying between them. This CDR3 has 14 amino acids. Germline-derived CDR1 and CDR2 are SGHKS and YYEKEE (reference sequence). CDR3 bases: TGTGCCAGCAGCTTGGCTCAGATGCAAGAGACCCAGTACTTC. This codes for CASSLAQMQETQYF.

CDR3: CASSIVSTQGTEAFF. In DNA, the CDR3 is TGTGCCAGTAGTATAGTGAGTACGCAGGGCACTGAAGCTTTCTTT. The chain links TRBV19 to TRBJ1-1, with D perhaps TRBD1 (5 bases). The CDR3 has 15 amino acids. CDR1 is LNHDA and CDR2 is SQIVND in the germline V gene (reference sequence). V shed 1 base and J shed 4 bases, with 13 bases lying between them.

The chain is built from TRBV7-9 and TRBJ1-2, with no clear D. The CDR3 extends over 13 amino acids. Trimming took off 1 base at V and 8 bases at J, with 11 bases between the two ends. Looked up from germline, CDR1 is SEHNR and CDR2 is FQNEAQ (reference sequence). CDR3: CASSLEGRMGYTF. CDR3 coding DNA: TGTGCCAGCAGCTTAGAAGGGAGAATGGGCTACACCTTC. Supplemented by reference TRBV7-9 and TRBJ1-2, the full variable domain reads DTGVSQNPRHKITKRGQNVTFRCDPISEHNRLYWYRQTLGQGPEFLTYFQNEAQLEKSRLLSDRFSAERPKGSFSTLEIQRTEQGDSAMYLCASSLEGRMGYTFGSGTRLTVV.

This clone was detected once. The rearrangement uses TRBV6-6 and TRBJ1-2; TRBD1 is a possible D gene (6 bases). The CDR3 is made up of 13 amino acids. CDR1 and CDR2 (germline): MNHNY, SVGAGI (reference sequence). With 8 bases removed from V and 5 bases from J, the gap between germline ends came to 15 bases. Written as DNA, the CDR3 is TGTGCCAGCTCTTGGGGGCGCGAGTATGGCTACACCTTC. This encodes CASSWGREYGYTF.

The CDR3 is CSVGQGSGEQYF. The CDR3 DNA sequence: TGCAGCGTAGGACAGGGATCGGGCGAGCAGTACTTC. The chain joins TRBV29-1 to TRBJ2-7; 8 positions match TRBD1. The CDR3 is 12 amino acids. Germline lookup yields CDR1 SQVTM and CDR2 ANQGSEA. The J segment lost 6 bases and the V segment lost 6 bases, leaving 7 bases of the junction unmatched.

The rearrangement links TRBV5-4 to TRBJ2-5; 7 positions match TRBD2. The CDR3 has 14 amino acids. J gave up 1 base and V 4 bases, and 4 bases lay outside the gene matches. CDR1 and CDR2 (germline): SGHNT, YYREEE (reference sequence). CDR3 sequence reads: CASSRTSAQETQYF. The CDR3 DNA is TGTGCCAGCAGCCGAACTAGCGCCCAAGAGACCCAGTACTTC.

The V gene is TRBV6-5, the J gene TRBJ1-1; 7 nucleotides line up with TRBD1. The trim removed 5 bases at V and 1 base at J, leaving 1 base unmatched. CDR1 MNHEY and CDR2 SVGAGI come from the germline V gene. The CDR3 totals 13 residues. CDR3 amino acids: CASSRQGNTEAFF. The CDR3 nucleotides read TGTGCCAGCAGTCGACAGGGGAACACTGAAGCTTTCTTT.

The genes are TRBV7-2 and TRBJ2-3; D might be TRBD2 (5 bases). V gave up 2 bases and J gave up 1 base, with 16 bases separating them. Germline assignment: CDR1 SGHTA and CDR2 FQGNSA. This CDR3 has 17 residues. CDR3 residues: CASSLSPPVRGTDTQYF. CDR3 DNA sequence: TGTGCCAGCAGCTTATCGCCCCCCGTGAGGGGCACAGATACGCAGTATTTT.

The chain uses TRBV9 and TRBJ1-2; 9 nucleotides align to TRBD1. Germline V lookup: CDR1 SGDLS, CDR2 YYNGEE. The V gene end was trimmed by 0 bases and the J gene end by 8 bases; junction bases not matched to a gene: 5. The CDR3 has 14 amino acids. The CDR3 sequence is CASSVEDRGWGYTF. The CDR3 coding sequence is TGTGCCAGCAGCGTAGAGGACAGGGGTTGGGGCTACACCTTC.

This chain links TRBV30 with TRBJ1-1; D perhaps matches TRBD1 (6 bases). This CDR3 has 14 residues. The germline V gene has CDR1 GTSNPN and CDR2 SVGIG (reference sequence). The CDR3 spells CARTGHGLGTEAFF. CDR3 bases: TGTGCGAGGACGGGACACGGTTTGGGAACTGAAGCTTTCTTT.

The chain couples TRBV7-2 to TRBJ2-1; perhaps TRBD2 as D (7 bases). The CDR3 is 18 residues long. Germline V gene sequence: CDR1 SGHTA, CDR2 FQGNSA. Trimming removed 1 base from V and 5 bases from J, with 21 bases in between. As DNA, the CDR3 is TGTGCCAGCAGCTTAGAGGGGGGCCCACAGCGGGGCCACAATGAGCAGTTCTTC. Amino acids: CASSLEGGPQRGHNEQFF.

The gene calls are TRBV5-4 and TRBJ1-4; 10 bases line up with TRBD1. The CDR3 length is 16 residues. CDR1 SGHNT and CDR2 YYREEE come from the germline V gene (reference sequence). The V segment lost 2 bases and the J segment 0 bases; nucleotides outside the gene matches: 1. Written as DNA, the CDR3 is TGTGCCAGCAGCTTTGGACAGGGGGCAACTAATGAAAAACTGTTTTTT. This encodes CASSFGQGATNEKLFF.

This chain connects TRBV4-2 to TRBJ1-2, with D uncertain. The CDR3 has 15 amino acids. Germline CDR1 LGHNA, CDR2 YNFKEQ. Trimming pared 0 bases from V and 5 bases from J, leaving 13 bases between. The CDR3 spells CASSQEEGKVYGYTF. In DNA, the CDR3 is TGTGCCAGCAGCCAAGAGGAGGGAAAAGTTTATGGCTACACCTTC.

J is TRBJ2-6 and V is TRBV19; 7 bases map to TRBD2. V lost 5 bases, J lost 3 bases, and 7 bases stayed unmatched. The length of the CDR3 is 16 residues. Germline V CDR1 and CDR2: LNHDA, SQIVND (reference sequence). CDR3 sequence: CASSGRGGLGANVLTF. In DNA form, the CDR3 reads TGTGCCAGTAGTGGCCGGGGAGGGCTTGGGGCCAACGTCCTGACTTTC.

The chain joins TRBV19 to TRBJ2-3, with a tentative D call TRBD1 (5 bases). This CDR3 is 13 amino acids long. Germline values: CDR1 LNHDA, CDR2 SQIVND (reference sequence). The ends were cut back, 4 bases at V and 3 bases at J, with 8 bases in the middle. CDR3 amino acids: CASSTPGTDTQYF. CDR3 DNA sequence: TGTGCCAGTAGTACGCCAGGGACAGATACGCAGTATTTT. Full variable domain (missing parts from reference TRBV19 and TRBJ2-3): DGGITQSPKYLFRKEGQNVTLSCEQNLNHDAMYWYRQDPGQGLRLIYYSQIVNDFQKGDIAEGYSVSREKKESFPLTVTSAQKNPTAFYLCASSTPGTDTQYFGPGTRLTVL.

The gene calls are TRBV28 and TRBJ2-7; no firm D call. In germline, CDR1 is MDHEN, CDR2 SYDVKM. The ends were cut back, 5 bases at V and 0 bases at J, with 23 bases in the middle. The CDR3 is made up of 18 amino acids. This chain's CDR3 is CASSPSPARRLSSYEQYF. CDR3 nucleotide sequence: TGTGCCAGCAGTCCCTCGCCGGCGAGGCGGCTTAGCTCCTACGAGCAGTACTTC.

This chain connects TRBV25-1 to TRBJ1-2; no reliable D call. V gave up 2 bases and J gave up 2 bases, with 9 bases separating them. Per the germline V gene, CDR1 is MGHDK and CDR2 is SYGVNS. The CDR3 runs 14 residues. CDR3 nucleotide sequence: TGTGCCAGCAGTGAAGGCGGCGGAAACTATGGCTACACCTTC. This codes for CASSEGGGNYGYTF.

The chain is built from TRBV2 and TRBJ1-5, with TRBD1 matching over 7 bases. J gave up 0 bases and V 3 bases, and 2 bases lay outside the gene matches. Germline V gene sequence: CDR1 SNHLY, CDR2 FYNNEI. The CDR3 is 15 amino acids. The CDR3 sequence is CASSDRGYSNQPQHF. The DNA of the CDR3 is TGTGCCAGCAGTGACAGGGGGTATAGCAATCAGCCCCAGCATTTT.

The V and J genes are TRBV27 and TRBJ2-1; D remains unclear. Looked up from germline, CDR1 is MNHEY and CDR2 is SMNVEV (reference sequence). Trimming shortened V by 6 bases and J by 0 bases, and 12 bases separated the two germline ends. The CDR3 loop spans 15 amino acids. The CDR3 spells CASRRLFSSYNEQFF. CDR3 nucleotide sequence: TGTGCCAGCAGACGACTCTTCAGCTCCTACAATGAGCAGTTCTTC.

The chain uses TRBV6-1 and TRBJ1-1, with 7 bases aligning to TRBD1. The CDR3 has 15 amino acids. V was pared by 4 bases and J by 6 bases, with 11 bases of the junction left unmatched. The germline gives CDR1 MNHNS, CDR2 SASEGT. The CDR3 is CASSGRDSRIPEAFF. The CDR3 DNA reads TGTGCCAGCAGTGGCCGGGACAGCAGAATTCCTGAAGCTTTCTTT.

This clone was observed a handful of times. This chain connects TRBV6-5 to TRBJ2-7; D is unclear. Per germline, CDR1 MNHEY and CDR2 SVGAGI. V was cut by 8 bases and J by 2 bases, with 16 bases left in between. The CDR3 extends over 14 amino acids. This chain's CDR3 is CASRRHDETYEQYF. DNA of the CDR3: TGTGCCAGCCGTAGACACGACGAGACCTACGAGCAGTACTTC.

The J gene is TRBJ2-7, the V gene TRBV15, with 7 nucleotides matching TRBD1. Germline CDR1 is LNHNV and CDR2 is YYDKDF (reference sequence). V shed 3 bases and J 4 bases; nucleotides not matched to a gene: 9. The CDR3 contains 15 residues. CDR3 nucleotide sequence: TGTGCCACCAGCAGCCCGGGACAGAGGGAGTACGAGCAGTACTTC. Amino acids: CATSSPGQREYEQYF.

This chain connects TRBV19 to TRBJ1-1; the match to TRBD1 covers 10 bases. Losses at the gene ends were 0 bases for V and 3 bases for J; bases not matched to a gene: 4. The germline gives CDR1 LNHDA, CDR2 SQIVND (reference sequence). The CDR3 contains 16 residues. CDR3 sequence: CASSIDPDRGDTEAFF. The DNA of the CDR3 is TGTGCCAGTAGTATAGATCCGGACAGGGGGGACACTGAAGCTTTCTTT. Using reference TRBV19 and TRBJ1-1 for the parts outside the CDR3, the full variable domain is DGGITQSPKYLFRKEGQNVTLSCEQNLNHDAMYWYRQDPGQGLRLIYYSQIVNDFQKGDIAEGYSVSREKKESFPLTVTSAQKNPTAFYLCASSIDPDRGDTEAFFGQGTRLTVV.

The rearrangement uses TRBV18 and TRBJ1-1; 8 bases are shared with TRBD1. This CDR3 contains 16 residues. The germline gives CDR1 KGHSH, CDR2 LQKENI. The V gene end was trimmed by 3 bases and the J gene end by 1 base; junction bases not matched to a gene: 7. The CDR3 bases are TGTGCCAGCTCACCTGACAGGGGAGGACGGAACACTGAAGCTTTCTTT. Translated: CASSPDRGGRNTEAFF.

The CDR3 sequence: CASRRQGAANYGYTF. CDR3 coding DNA: TGTGCCAGTAGACGACAGGGGGCAGCCAACTATGGCTACACCTTC. The gene calls are TRBV19 and TRBJ1-2; 10 nucleotides line up with TRBD1. There are 15 residues in the CDR3. V lost 6 bases and J lost 2; bases outside the gene matches: 6. Germline CDR1 and CDR2: LNHDA and SQIVND (reference sequence).

The DNA of the CDR3 is TGTGCCAGCGTGGGACGAGGGGGAGAGACCCAGTACTTC. Translation: CASVGRGGETQYF. The V and J genes are TRBV27 and TRBJ2-5, with D possibly matching TRBD1 (6 bases). The CDR3 has 13 residues. V gave up 8 bases and J gave up 4 bases, with 14 bases separating them. Germline V gives CDR1 MNHEY, CDR2 SMNVEV (reference sequence).